This T cell receptor beta chain was captured in a study of T cell responses to AZD1222 COVID-19 vaccine. Study outcomes and limitations: Among the donors, most were white British and more were female, and clonal diversity was possibly underestimated. The breadth and depth of Spike-specific TCRs increased once two AZD1222 doses had been given.

Points on this clone: The antigen remains unidentified.

Sequencing was performed with immunoSEQ multiplex PCR; in TCRdb, only in-frame clones are kept and a portion is missing. This table holds 84,000 or so clones, about 90% found once. The clonotype was recovered from an adult in good health. The source material was peripheral blood, sampled on day 0 of MenACWY control vaccination.

In DNA, the CDR3 is TGTGCCAGCAGCCTCGCACTAGCCCACACAGATACGCAGTATTTT. Residues: CASSLALAHTDTQYF. The chain is built from TRBV11-2 and TRBJ2-3; tentative D call: TRBD2 (6 bases). The CDR3 length is 15 residues. The germline gives CDR1 SGHAT, CDR2 FQNNGV. The V and J ends lost 5 bases and 2 bases respectively, with 14 bases between them.